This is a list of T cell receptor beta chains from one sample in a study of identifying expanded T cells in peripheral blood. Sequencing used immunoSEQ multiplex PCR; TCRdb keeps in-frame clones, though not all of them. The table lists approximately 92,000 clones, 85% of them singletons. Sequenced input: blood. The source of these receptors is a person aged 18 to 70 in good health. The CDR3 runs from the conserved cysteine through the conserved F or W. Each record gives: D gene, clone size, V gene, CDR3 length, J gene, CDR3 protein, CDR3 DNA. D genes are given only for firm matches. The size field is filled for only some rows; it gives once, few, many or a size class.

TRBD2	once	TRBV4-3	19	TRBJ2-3	CASSQDSGGGCRRTDTQYF	TGCGCCAGCAGCCAAGATAGCGGGGGGGGCTGTAGACGCACAGATACGCAGTATTTT
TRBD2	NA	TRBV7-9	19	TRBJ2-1	CASSLARPYSGGRLNEQFF	TGTGCCAGCAGCTTAGCGAGGCCCTATAGCGGGGGGCGCCTGAATGAGCAGTTCTTC
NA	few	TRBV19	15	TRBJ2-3	CASTELGGKADTQYF	TGTGCCAGTACTGAACTAGGCGGGAAAGCAGATACGCAGTATTTT
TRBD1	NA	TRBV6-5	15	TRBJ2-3	CASSYGTGGTDTQYF	TGTGCCAGCAGTTACGGGACAGGGGGCACAGATACGCAGTATTTT
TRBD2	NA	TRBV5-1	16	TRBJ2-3	CASSLEAGGTTDTQYF	TGCGCCAGCAGCTTGGAGGCGGGGGGCACCACAGATACGCAGTATTTT
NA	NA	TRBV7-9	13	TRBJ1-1	CASSPSTGTRAFF	TGTGCCAGCAGCCCCTCAACCGGGACTAGAGCTTTCTTT
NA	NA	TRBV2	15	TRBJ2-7	CASSEVGSGIYEQYF	TGTGCCAGCAGTGAGGTTGGTAGCGGAATCTACGAGCAGTACTTC
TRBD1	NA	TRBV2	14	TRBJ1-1	CASSSTGGNTEAFF	TGTGCCAGCAGTTCCACAGGGGGGAACACTGAAGCTTTCTTT
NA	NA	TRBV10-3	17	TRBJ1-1	CAIRETPGEVGNTEAFF	TGTGCCATCAGGGAAACTCCAGGGGAAGTAGGGAACACTGAAGCTTTCTTT
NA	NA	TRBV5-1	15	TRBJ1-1	CASGVWGAENTEAFF	TGCGCCAGCGGGGTCTGGGGGGCGGAGAACACTGAAGCTTTCTTT
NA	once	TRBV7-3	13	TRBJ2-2	CASSLTNTGELFF	TGTGCCAGCAGCTTAACGAACACCGGGGAGCTGTTTTTT
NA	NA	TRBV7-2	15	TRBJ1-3	CASSLTGGSGNTIYF	TGTGCCAGCAGCCTAACCGGGGGATCCGGAAACACCATATATTTT
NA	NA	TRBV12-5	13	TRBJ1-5	CASGRGGGLPQHF	TGTGCTAGTGGCCGAGGGGGGGGTCTGCCCCAGCATTTT
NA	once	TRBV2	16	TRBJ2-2	CASRLQGGSNTGELFF	TGTGCCAGCAGGTTACAGGGGGGGTCGAACACCGGGGAGCTGTTTTTT
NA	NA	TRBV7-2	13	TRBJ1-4	CASSSGNREKLFF	TGTGCCAGCAGCTCAGGGAACCGAGAAAAACTGTTTTTT
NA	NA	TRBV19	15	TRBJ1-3	CASRSDRQSGNTIYF	TGTGCCAGTAGATCTGACAGACAATCTGGAAACACCATATATTTT
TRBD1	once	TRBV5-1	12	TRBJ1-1	CASSLEGQKTFF	TGCGCCAGCAGCTTGGAGGGACAGAAAACTTTCTTT
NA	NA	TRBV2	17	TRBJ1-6	CASSESEADSYNSPLHF	TGTGCCAGCAGTGAAAGCGAGGCAGACTCCTATAATTCACCCCTCCACTTT
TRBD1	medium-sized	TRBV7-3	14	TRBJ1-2	CASSLSRQGDGYTF	TGTGCCAGCAGCTTAAGCCGGCAGGGGGATGGCTACACCTTC
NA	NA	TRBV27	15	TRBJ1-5	CASSPGVGSNQPQHF	TGTGCCAGCAGTCCAGGGGTTGGTAGCAATCAGCCCCAGCATTTT
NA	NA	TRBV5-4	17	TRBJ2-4	CASSLKSGKEGKNIQYF	TGTGCCAGCAGCTTGAAGTCAGGGAAGGAGGGCAAAAACATTCAGTACTTC
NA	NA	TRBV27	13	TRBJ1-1	CASMKGWNTEAFF	TGTGCCAGCATGAAGGGTTGGAACACTGAAGCTTTCTTT
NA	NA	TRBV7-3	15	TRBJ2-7	CASSLEEETSYEQYF	TGTGCCAGCAGCTTAGAGGAAGAAACTTCCTACGAGCAGTACTTC
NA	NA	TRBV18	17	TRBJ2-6	CASSPYGTPAGANVLTF	TGTGCCAGCTCACCATACGGGACACCAGCTGGGGCCAACGTCCTGACTTTC
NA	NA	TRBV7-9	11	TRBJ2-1	CASSVYNEQFF	TGTGCCAGCAGCGTATACAATGAGCAGTTCTTC
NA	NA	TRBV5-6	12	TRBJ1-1	CASSPGDTEAFF	TGTGCCAGTTCTCCGGGAGACACTGAAGCTTTCTTT
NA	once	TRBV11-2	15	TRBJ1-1	CASSLGHRSNTEAFF	TGTGCCAGCAGCTTGGGCCACCGATCGAACACTGAAGCTTTCTTT
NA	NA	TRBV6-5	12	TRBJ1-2	CASSSLTGGYTF	TGTGCCAGCAGTTCCCTCACGGGAGGCTACACCTTC
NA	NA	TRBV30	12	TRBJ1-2	CAWSGGNYGYTF	TGTGCCTGGAGTGGTGGTAACTATGGCTACACCTTC
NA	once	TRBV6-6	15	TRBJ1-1	CASRGVFGINTEAFF	TGTGCCAGCAGGGGGGTCTTTGGCATAAACACTGAAGCTTTCTTT
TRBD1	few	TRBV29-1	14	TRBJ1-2	CSVASGGYSYGYTF	TGCAGCGTTGCCTCAGGGGGGTATAGCTATGGCTACACCTTC
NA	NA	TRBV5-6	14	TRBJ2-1	CASRVAGRQDEQFF	TGTGCCAGCAGGGTTGCGGGGCGACAGGATGAGCAGTTCTTC
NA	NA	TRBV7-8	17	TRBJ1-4	CASSLGPAGRFNEKLFF	TGTGCCAGCAGCTTAGGCCCCGCAGGGAGATTTAATGAAAAACTGTTTTTT
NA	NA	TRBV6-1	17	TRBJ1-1	CASSEVQWGRRSTEAFF	TGTGCCAGCAGTGAAGTCCAATGGGGGAGAAGGAGCACTGAAGCTTTCTTT
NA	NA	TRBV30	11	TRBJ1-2	CAGGAGLGYTF	TGTGCGGGGGGGGCAGGCCTGGGCTACACCTTC